This entry describes one T cell receptor (beta chain). Its antigen is not yet known. Per-base quality was not reported, and no clone a single base away is much larger than it. The source of the sample is a study of IL-17A CD8 T cells in psoriatic arthritis synovium. Background for the entire study: The study aimed to define the phenotype, molecular profile and function of synovial IL-17A+CD8+ T cells in psoriatic arthritis pathogenesis. Overall results and qualifications from the work: Although over 5% of the repertoire was occupied by some individual clones, most synovial CD8+ subsets remained polyclonal. TCR sequencing covered only three patients, which the authors acknowledged as a limited sample size. In a couple of patients, many Tc17 clones were shared with the synovial Tc1 population, giving Morisita overlap indices above 0.75. Cells were obtained from synovial fluid rather than synovial tissue, because no psoriatic arthritis synovial tissue samples were available.

Based on the germline V gene (reference sequence), the CDR1 and CDR2 sequences are MNHEY and SMNVEV. After removal of 4 bases from V and 0 bases from J, the junction retains 6 bases not matched to a gene. Reading from cysteine to phenylalanine, the CDR3 counts 16 amino acids. Only the CDR3 DNA stays, 48 bases, in frame from base 1. Magnetically isolated CD3+ T cells were stimulated roughly 1.4 hours with PMA and ionomycin, then labeled by IL-17A and IFNgamma cytokine secretion assays. Synovial fluid effusions were drawn by aspiration from the actively inflamed joints of psoriatic arthritis patients. For each patient, synovial fluid served as the source from which three memory CD8+ T cell populations were isolated by sorting: Tc1 cells (IL-17A-IFNgamma+), Tc17 cells (IL-17A+) and the bulk memory fraction, allowing their TCR repertoires to be compared. Psoriatic arthritis patients met the Classification of Psoriatic Arthritis Study Group (CASPAR) criteria. Cytokine-secreting cells were counterstained with viability dye and anti-CD3, CD8, CD14 and CD4 antibodies and sorted on a BD FACSAria. A few patients with psoriatic arthritis provided sorted synovial fluid CD8+ T cell subsets that underwent TCRbeta sequencing. After isolation with Lymphoprep, synovial fluid mononuclear cells were cryopreserved in liquid nitrogen until use. Cryopreservation medium contained approximately 46% fetal calf serum and approximately 9.4% dimethyl sulfoxide.

DNA was extracted (Qiagen), and TCRbeta V-D-J rearrangements were subjected to bias-controlled amplification followed by high-throughput sequencing (immunoSEQ; Adaptive Biotech). Per the original workflow: Productive sequences were analyzed at sequence level using the immunoSEQ Analyzer platform. Clonality was calculated as 1 minus Pielou's evenness, with values from 0 (highly polyclonal) to 1 (monoclonal). The Morisita index, ranging from 0 (no similarity) to 1 (complete similarity), was used to quantify repertoire overlap between subsets. Drawn from immuneACCESS, this table holds only the in-frame rearrangements with V and J called that TCRdb kept. Clones are partly lost; checked studies trace under half to an unresolved V gene and leave the rest unexplained. V and J calls and clone size are copied from that table; D and trimming were computed from the DNA. The table for this sample lists roughly 520 clones; roughly 80% of them were counted only once. The ten largest make up about 14% of the sample.

The rearranged chain carries TRBV27 and TRBJ1-5, and 7 junction bases match TRBD1. Sequenced sample: IFN-gamma+ CD8+ T cells from synovial fluid. This specimen's cell subset or site label, per the study, means: IL-17A-IFNgamma+ memory CD8+ (Tc1) cells. The origin of this receptor is a human donor with psoriatic arthritis. The CDR3 corresponds to CASSSTGDYSNQPQHF. Here is the DNA: TGTGCCAGCAGTTCCACAGGGGATTATAGCAATCAGCCCCAGCATTTT.